The subject of this entry is one T cell receptor (beta chain). The table lists this clonotype with many counts. There is no known antigen for this receptor. Base qualities are not recorded, but no much larger clone differs from it by a single base. The data derive from a study of early T cells in non-severe SARS-CoV-2 infection (dated by TCRdb to the early 2020s). Context from the whole study: Bulk RNA from unsorted whole blood was used for TCR sequencing, so alpha and beta chains could not be paired.

Study-wide conclusions, independent of this receptor: VDJdb matching was skewed toward anti-spike CD8 responses, so virus-specific expansions were likely underestimated and private and CD4 specificities were missed.

The study was a case-control design nested within a healthcare worker cohort in London, UK, with weekly nasopharyngeal swab PCR tests and blood sampling. Healthcare workers were recruited during the week of the UK lockdown, between 23 and 31 March 2020, and followed weekly for up to roughly 16 weeks. Library prep was done by 5' RACE. The sequencer was a NextSeq 500. The TCR library protocol attached unique molecular identifiers to individual cDNA molecules to correct for sequencing error and PCR bias. Both TCR alpha and beta chains were sequenced, and tight co-correlation was observed between alpha and beta sequence abundances in each sample. In the original analysis: Decombinator V4 was used to perform V gene, J gene and CDR3 annotation of TCR sequences. Expanded TCRs were defined as changing significantly between any two time points under a Poisson model with p below 0.0001. TCR abundances were normalised to the total number of TCRs sequenced in each sample and reported as counts per million. MAIT TCRs were defined by TRAV1-2 paired with TRAJ12, TRAJ20 or TRAJ33, and iNKT TCRs by TRAV10 paired with TRAJ18. VDJdb, accessed 1 November 2021, was searched for CMV, EBV and SARS-CoV-2 annotated TCRs, with TCRs annotated for multiple antigens excluded. The public reads were quality trimmed at Q25 with fastp and then assembled into clones with MiXCR by TCRdb, keeping productive beta chains. Identical CDR3 proteins give one entry, which carries the most common genes and DNA. The V and J calls reflect TCRdb's pipeline rather than the authors' work. The table for this sample lists tens of thousands of distinct CDR3 sequences; 7% to 10% of them were counted only once. The ten largest account for under 25% of the sample.

CDR1 and CDR2 are read off the germline V gene as SGHRS and YFSETQ. V gives up 4 bases and J gives up 2 bases, and the segment between their germline ends measures 10 bases. There are 14 amino acids in the CDR3, from cysteine to phenylalanine inclusive. The CDR3 DNA has 42 bases and is translated from base 1. This TCR was recovered from an adult who was a healthcare worker with PCR-confirmed SARS-CoV-2 infection or an uninfected control (not recorded which). Recombination linked TRBV5-1 to TRBJ1-5, with the D gene not confidently named. The sequencing input was whole blood. The CDR3 reads CASSPGPGNQPQHF. In nucleotides, the sequence is TGCGCCAGCAGCCCCGGACCGGGCAATCAGCCCCAGCATTTT.